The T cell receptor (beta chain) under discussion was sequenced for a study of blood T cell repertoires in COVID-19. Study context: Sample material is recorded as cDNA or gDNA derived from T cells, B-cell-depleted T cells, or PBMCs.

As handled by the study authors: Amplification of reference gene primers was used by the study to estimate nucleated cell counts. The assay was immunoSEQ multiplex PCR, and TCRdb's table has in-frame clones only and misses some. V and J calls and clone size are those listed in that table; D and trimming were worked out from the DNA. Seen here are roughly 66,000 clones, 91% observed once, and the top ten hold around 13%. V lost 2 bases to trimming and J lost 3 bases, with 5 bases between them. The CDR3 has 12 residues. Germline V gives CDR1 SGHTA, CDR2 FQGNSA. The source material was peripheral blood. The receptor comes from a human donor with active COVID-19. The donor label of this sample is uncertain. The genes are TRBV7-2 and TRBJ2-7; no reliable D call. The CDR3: CASSLLGYEQYF. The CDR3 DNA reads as TGTGCCAGCAGCTTACTAGGCTACGAGCAGTACTTC.